This T cell receptor (beta chain) was obtained from a study of identifying expanded T cells in peripheral blood. General study points: Across healthy donors, higher total template counts meant significantly greater two-week count variance. Over approximately two and four weeks, about 15 and 19 clones changed, versus around 1.3 between replicates.

With respect to this clone: Its antigen remains unknown.

Healthy donors had no documented immune events, such as infections, while sampled. Sequencing was performed with immunoSEQ multiplex PCR; in TCRdb, only in-frame clones are kept and a portion is missing. This sample yields tens of thousands of clones, of which roughly 89% are seen a single time; about 20% belongs to the top ten. This clonotype was sampled from a person aged 18 to 75 in good health. Material: blood.

The CDR3 coding sequence is TGTGCCAGCAGCTTGACGACTAGCGGCACCTACAATGAGCAGTTCTTC. This sequence encodes CASSLTTSGTYNEQFF. The chain links TRBV9 to TRBJ2-1; TRBD2 matches 9 bases. The junction had 7 bases not matched to a gene; V was cut back by 4 bases and J by 2 bases. This CDR3 comprises 16 residues. Germline values: CDR1 SGDLS, CDR2 YYNGEE.